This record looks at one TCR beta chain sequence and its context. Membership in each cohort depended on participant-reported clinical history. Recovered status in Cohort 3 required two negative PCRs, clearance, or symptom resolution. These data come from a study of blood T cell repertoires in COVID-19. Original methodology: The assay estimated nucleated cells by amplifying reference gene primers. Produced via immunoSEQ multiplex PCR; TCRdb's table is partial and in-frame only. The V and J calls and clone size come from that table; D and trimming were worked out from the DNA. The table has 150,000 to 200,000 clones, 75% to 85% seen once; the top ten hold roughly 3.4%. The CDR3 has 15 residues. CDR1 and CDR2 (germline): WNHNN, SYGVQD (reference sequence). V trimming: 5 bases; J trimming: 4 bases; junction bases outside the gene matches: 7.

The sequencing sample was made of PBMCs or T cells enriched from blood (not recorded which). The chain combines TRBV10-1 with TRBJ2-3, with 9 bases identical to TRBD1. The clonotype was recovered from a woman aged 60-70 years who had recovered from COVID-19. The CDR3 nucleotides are TGCGCCAGCAGTAGGACAGGGGCTACGCCAGATACGCAGTATTTT. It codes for CASSRTGATPDTQYF.